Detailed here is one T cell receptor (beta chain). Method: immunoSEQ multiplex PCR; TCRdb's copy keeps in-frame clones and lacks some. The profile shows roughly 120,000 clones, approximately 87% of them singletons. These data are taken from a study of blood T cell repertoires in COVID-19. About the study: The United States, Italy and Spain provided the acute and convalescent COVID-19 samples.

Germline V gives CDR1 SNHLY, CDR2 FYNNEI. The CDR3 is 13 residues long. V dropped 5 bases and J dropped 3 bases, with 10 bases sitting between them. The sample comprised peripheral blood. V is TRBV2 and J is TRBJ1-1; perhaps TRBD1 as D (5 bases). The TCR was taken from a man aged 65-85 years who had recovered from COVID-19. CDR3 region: CASSPDSYTEAFF. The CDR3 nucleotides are TGTGCCAGCAGTCCCGACAGTTACACTGAAGCTTTCTTT.